The rows below give T cell receptor beta chains drawn from one sample of a study of blood T cell repertoires in COVID-19. Clones were read by immunoSEQ multiplex PCR, and TCRdb kept only the in-frame ones, dropping some. The sample lists 300,000 to 400,000 clones; around 87% were seen once. The sequenced sample was peripheral blood. All receptors come from a woman aged 60-70 years with COVID-19, enrolled during active disease. The CDR3 runs from the conserved cysteine through the conserved F or W. The D gene is left open where the match is weak. A row's size may be missing; if present it is once, few, many or a size class.

CASSLESIRRHSNQPQHF	TGTGCCAGCAGCTTAGAGAGCATCAGGAGGCATAGCAATCAGCCCCAGCATTTT	few	TRBV7-7	.	TRBJ1-5
CASSDRRTTNEKLFF	TGTGCCAGCAGTGACCGCAGGACAACTAATGAAAAACTGTTTTTT	.	TRBV2	.	TRBJ1-4
CASSRTSHRGPGDEQFF	TGTGCCAGCAGTCGCACATCACACAGGGGGCCGGGGGATGAGCAGTTCTTC	.	TRBV6-6	TRBD1	TRBJ2-1
CASSPDTMNTEAFF	TGCGCCAGCAGCCCCGACACCATGAACACTGAAGCTTTCTTT	.	TRBV5-1	.	TRBJ1-1
CSVNPGQVYGYTF	TGCAGCGTCAACCCGGGACAGGTCTATGGCTACACCTTC	.	TRBV29-1	TRBD1	TRBJ1-2
CAWSAGREYLEYGYTF	TGTGCCTGGAGTGCTGGACGGGAATATTTGGAATATGGCTACACCTTC	.	TRBV30	.	TRBJ1-2
CASSGSTGRTEAFF	TGTGCCAGCAGTGGCTCGACAGGTAGAACTGAAGCTTTCTTT	.	TRBV25-1	.	TRBJ1-1
CASSPTGTNQPQHF	TGTGCCAGCAGTCCGACGGGAACTAATCAGCCCCAGCATTTT	.	TRBV6-5	.	TRBJ1-5
CASSHIAGGPFSYNEQFF	TGTGCCAGCAGCCATATCGCGGGGGGCCCCTTCTCCTACAATGAGCAGTTCTTC	.	TRBV14	TRBD2	TRBJ2-1
CASSLTDKEAFF	TGTGCCAGCAGCCTCACGGACAAAGAAGCTTTCTTT	many	TRBV7-9	.	TRBJ1-1
CASSPARGTNQPQHF	TGTGCCAGCAGTCCCGCGAGGGGGACGAATCAGCCCCAGCATTTT	.	TRBV6-2/TRBV6-3	.	TRBJ1-5
CASSQDVWGRNNEQFF	TGTGCCAGCAGCCAAGATGTCTGGGGGCGGAACAATGAGCAGTTCTTC	.	TRBV4-2	.	TRBJ2-1
CASRLSGTPLYNEQFF	TGTGCCAGCAGACTTAGCGGGACCCCTCTATACAATGAGCAGTTCTTC	.	TRBV27	TRBD2	TRBJ2-1
CASRVVGEGNSPLHF	TGTGCCAGTAGGGTGGTCGGGGAAGGCAATTCACCCCTCCACTTT	.	TRBV19	.	TRBJ1-6
CASSLAMTPGEQYF	TGCGCCAGCAGCTTGGCCATGACGCCGGGAGAGCAGTACTTC	.	TRBV5-1	.	TRBJ2-7
CASSQQGSTYGYTF	TGTGCCAGCAGCCAACAGGGGTCCACCTATGGCTACACCTTC	once	TRBV3-1/TRBV3-2	.	TRBJ1-2
CASRETGGANYGYTF	TGCGCCAGCAGAGAGACAGGGGGCGCGAACTATGGCTACACCTTC	.	TRBV5-1	TRBD1	TRBJ1-2
CASSLEPGRHGYTF	TGTGCCAGCAGCTTAGAACCCGGGAGGCATGGCTACACCTTC	.	TRBV7-9	.	TRBJ1-2
CASSSKPGTGANVLTF	TGTGCCAGCAGCTCGAAACCGGGGACTGGGGCCAACGTCCTGACTTTC	.	TRBV7-9	.	TRBJ2-6
CASRRVQGVNTEAFF	TGTGCCAGCAGGAGAGTTCAGGGCGTGAACACTGAAGCTTTCTTT	.	TRBV6-5	.	TRBJ1-1
CASSLEQRGGNTGELFF	TGCGCCAGCAGCTTGGAACAGCGGGGGGGGAACACCGGGGAGCTGTTTTTT	.	TRBV5-1	TRBD2	TRBJ2-2
CASSSGGIGYGYTF	TGCGCCAGCAGCTCAGGGGGCATCGGCTATGGCTACACCTTC	.	TRBV5-1	TRBD1	TRBJ1-2
CASSQTRDRVLSGYTF	TGTGCCAGCAGCCAAACCCGGGACAGGGTCTTGAGTGGCTACACCTTC	.	TRBV4-2	TRBD1	TRBJ1-2
CASSLYGTGGTDTQYF	TGTGCCAGCAGCTTGTATGGGACAGGGGGCACAGATACGCAGTATTTT	once	TRBV5-5	TRBD1	TRBJ2-3
CASSQGGGSTDTQYF	TGCGCCAGCAGCCAAGGCGGGGGGAGCACAGATACGCAGTATTTT	.	TRBV4-1	TRBD2	TRBJ2-3
CASSLDGDLSYNEQFF	TGCGCCAGCAGCTTGGACGGGGATTTATCCTACAATGAGCAGTTCTTC	.	TRBV5-1	.	TRBJ2-1
CASSSRFIGSGNTIYF	TGTGCCAGCAGCTCCCGTTTCATCGGCTCTGGAAACACCATATATTTT	.	TRBV3-1/TRBV3-2	.	TRBJ1-3
CASSQAEKLFF	TGTGCCAGCAGCCAGGCTGAAAAACTGTTTTTT	.	TRBV3-1/TRBV3-2	.	TRBJ1-4
CASSKVVTAYGYTF	TGTGCCAGCAGCAAAGTGGTTACAGCCTATGGCTACACCTTC	many	TRBV21-1	.	TRBJ1-2
CASSLAGGNYGYTF	TGTGCCAGCAGCTTAGCCGGGGGGAACTATGGCTACACCTTC	once	TRBV7-9	.	TRBJ1-2
CASTLQGLNSPLHF	TGTGCCAGCACCCTGCAGGGGCTCAATTCACCCCTCCACTTT	.	TRBV13	.	TRBJ1-6
CASSHNRRDYEQYF	TGCGCCAGCAGCCATAATAGACGGGACTACGAGCAGTACTTC	.	TRBV5-1	.	TRBJ2-7
CASSPAGATNEKLFF	TGTGCCAGCAGTCCCGCGGGTGCAACTAATGAAAAACTGTTTTTT	.	TRBV28	.	TRBJ1-4
CATRRQDNSPLHF	TGTGCCACCCGGCGACAGGATAATTCACCCCTCCACTTT	once	TRBV10-3	.	TRBJ1-6
CASSYVGMGEQYF	TGTGCCAGCAGTTACGTCGGGATGGGCGAGCAGTACTTC	.	TRBV6-2/TRBV6-3	.	TRBJ2-7
CASRGSSPNEKLFF	TGTGCCAGCAGAGGGAGTAGTCCTAATGAAAAACTGTTTTTT	.	TRBV6-5	.	TRBJ1-4
CASSPPGQGNSPLHF	TGTGCCAGCAGTCCCCCCGGACAGGGGAATTCACCCCTCCACTTT	.	TRBV6-5	TRBD1	TRBJ1-6
CASSWNRDTYEQYF	TGCGCCAGCAGCTGGAACCGGGACACTTACGAGCAGTACTTC	once	TRBV5-1	.	TRBJ2-7
CSASQGSNSPLHF	TGCAGTGCTAGTCAGGGAAGTAATTCACCCCTCCACTTT	.	TRBV20-1	.	TRBJ1-6
CATGQSYNSPLHF	TGTGCCACCGGACAGTCTTATAATTCACCCCTCCACTTT	.	TRBV10-3	.	TRBJ1-6
CASTSAGNNGELFF	TGCGCCAGCACCTCGGCAGGGAATAACGGGGAGCTGTTTTTT	.	TRBV10-2	.	TRBJ2-2
CASSYIRGTDTDTQYF	TGTGCCAGCAGTTATATACGGGGGACAGACACAGATACGCAGTATTTT	once	TRBV6-5	.	TRBJ2-3
CASRVGVRSNQPQHF	TGTGCCAGTAGGGTGGGAGTTAGAAGCAATCAGCCCCAGCATTTT	.	TRBV19	.	TRBJ1-5
CASSESGEVSYNEQFF	TGCGCCAGCAGTGAGTCAGGGGAAGTCTCCTACAATGAGCAGTTCTTC	.	TRBV10-1	.	TRBJ2-1
CASSSRTDQPQHF	TGTGCCAGCAGCTCGAGGACAGATCAGCCCCAGCATTTT	.	TRBV3-1/TRBV3-2	.	TRBJ1-5
CASSLSAGVDTQYF	TGTGCCAGCAGTTTGAGTGCGGGGGTAGATACGCAGTATTTT	.	TRBV27	TRBD2	TRBJ2-3
CASSPPGTVYEQYF	TGTGCCAGCTCACCGCCCGGGACAGTCTACGAGCAGTACTTC	.	TRBV18	TRBD1	TRBJ2-7
CASSGGQAQNYGYTF	TGTGCCAGCAGTGGAGGTCAAGCCCAAAACTATGGCTACACCTTC	.	TRBV2	.	TRBJ1-2
CASSEDGGAYEQYF	TGTGCCAGCAGTGAAGACGGGGGGGCCTACGAGCAGTACTTC	.	TRBV2	TRBD2	TRBJ2-7
CASSLLTSGAGNEQFF	TGTGCCAGCTCACTGCTGACTAGCGGGGCGGGTAATGAGCAGTTCTTC	.	TRBV18	TRBD2	TRBJ2-1